The rows below give T cell receptor beta chains drawn from one sample of a study of cytomegalovirus exposure and HLA in healthy donors. Clones were sequenced by immunoSEQ multiplex PCR, and TCRdb holds only the in-frame ones, with some missing. Of more than 250,000 clones in the sample, 90% were seen once. Sequencing was performed on PBMCs. The receptors derive from a woman in her twenties or thirties in good health and CMV-seronegative. The CDR3 runs from the conserved cysteine through the conserved F or W. D genes are given only for firm matches. Only part of the rows carry a size: once, few, many, or a class if the clone is expanded.

cdr3_aa,cdr3_nt,clone_size,v_call,j_call,d_call
CASSPRTGISYEQYF,TGTGCCAGCAGCCCCCGGACAGGCATCTCCTACGAGCAGTACTTC,-,TRBV13,TRBJ2-7,TRBD1
CASSLESETGGFETQYF,TGTGCCAGCAGTTTGGAGTCTGAGACAGGGGGCTTTGAGACCCAGTACTTC,-,TRBV28,TRBJ2-5,TRBD1
CASSLRTSGVSYNEQFF,TGTGCCAGCAGCTTAAGGACTAGCGGCGTTTCCTACAATGAGCAGTTCTTC,-,TRBV7-9,TRBJ2-1,TRBD2
CASSENRTGTYEQYF,TGCGCCAGCAGTGAGAACAGGACTGGAACCTACGAGCAGTACTTC,-,TRBV10-1,TRBJ2-7,-
CASSQVTRYNEQFF,TGTGCCAGCAGCCAAGTGACCCGATACAATGAGCAGTTCTTC,-,TRBV14,TRBJ2-1,-
CASGSRASGSLFYYEQYF,TGCGCCAGCGGATCTCGGGCTAGCGGGAGCCTCTTTTATTACGAGCAGTACTTC,-,TRBV10-2,TRBJ2-7,TRBD2
CASSFQGDQPQHF,TGTGCCAGCAGCTTCCAGGGCGATCAGCCCCAGCATTTT,few,TRBV13,TRBJ1-5,-
CASSQGRAYEQYF,TGCGCCAGCAGTCAAGGCAGAGCCTACGAGCAGTACTTC,-,TRBV23-1,TRBJ2-7,-
CASSRKGGEQETQYF,TGTGCCAGCAGCCGCAAAGGCGGTGAGCAAGAGACCCAGTACTTC,-,TRBV4-2,TRBJ2-5,-
CASSLQGRNTEAFF,TGTGCCAGCAGCCTCCAGGGGCGGAACACTGAAGCTTTCTTT,-,TRBV14,TRBJ1-1,-
CASSPPARKNEQFF,TGCGCCAGCAGCCCCCCGGCCAGAAAGAATGAGCAGTTCTTC,-,TRBV5-1,TRBJ2-1,-
CASSRGTGELFF,TGTGCCAGCAGCAGGGGCACCGGGGAGCTGTTTTTT,-,TRBV21-1,TRBJ2-2,-
CASAGTSGVTQYF,TGTGCCAGCGCCGGGACTAGCGGGGTCACGCAGTATTTT,-,TRBV7-9,TRBJ2-3,TRBD2
CASRPFWNSNTEAFF,TGTGCCAGCAGACCTTTCTGGAACTCGAACACTGAAGCTTTCTTT,-,TRBV6-5,TRBJ1-1,-
CASSLGYPQETQYF,TGTGCCAGCAGCCTAGGTTACCCCCAAGAGACCCAGTACTTC,-,TRBV27,TRBJ2-5,-
CASSSRGPDTQYF,TGTGCCAGCAGCTCCCGGGGGCCAGATACGCAGTATTTT,many,TRBV7-9,TRBJ2-3,-
CASSQTGERDTQYF,TGTGCCAGCAGCCAAACCGGGGAGCGAGATACGCAGTATTTT,-,TRBV4-2,TRBJ2-3,-
CASSLGAASNYGYTF,TGTGCCAGCAGCTTAGGGGCAGCCTCTAACTATGGCTACACCTTC,-,TRBV7-9,TRBJ1-2,-
CASSYGWGEQFF,TGTGCCAGCAGTTACGGGTGGGGTGAGCAGTTCTTC,once,TRBV6-6,TRBJ2-1,-
CASSPAWTGEVRSNEQFF,TGCGCCAGCAGCCCGGCGTGGACAGGGGAGGTTCGGTCGAATGAGCAGTTCTTC,-,TRBV5-1,TRBJ2-1,TRBD1
CASKMTGGASQNIQYF,TGTGCCAGTAAGATGACAGGGGGCGCGAGCCAAAACATTCAGTACTTC,-,TRBV19,TRBJ2-4,TRBD1
CASSPMTSSNTGELFF,TGTGCCAGCAGCCCCATGACTAGTTCGAACACCGGGGAGCTGTTTTTT,once,TRBV9,TRBJ2-2,-
CASSLWGNTEAFF,TGTGCCAGCAGCTTATGGGGGAACACTGAAGCTTTCTTT,-,TRBV11-1,TRBJ1-1,-
CASSSGTQAYEQYF,TGTGCCAGCAGCTCCGGGACTCAGGCCTACGAGCAGTACTTC,-,TRBV5-4,TRBJ2-7,-
CASTSRYYEQYF,TGTGCCAGCACCTCCCGGTACTACGAGCAGTACTTC,-,TRBV28,TRBJ2-7,-
CASSQGGITDTQYF,TGCGCCAGCAGCCAAGGGGGGATCACAGATACGCAGTATTTT,once,TRBV4-3,TRBJ2-3,-
CASSYLRELSEQYF,TGTGCCAGCAGTTACTTGCGGGAATTGTCCGAGCAGTACTTC,once,TRBV6-5,TRBJ2-7,-
CASSLDSGNYGYTF,TGTGCCAGCAGCTTGGACTCTGGGAACTATGGCTACACCTTC,-,TRBV5-4,TRBJ1-2,-
CASSLLGDWADTQYF,TGCGCCAGCAGCTTGTTAGGGGATTGGGCAGATACGCAGTATTTT,-,TRBV5-1,TRBJ2-3,-
CASTWGTGELFF,TGTGCCAGCACCTGGGGAACCGGGGAGCTGTTTTTT,-,TRBV28,TRBJ2-2,-
CASSHGGDEQYF,TGTGCCAGCAGCCACGGGGGGGACGAGCAGTACTTC,-,TRBV5-6,TRBJ2-7,TRBD2
CASSLAPRVGTQYF,TGTGCCAGCAGCTTAGCCCCCAGGGTCGGGACCCAGTACTTC,-,TRBV11-2,TRBJ2-5,-
CASRTLQGAHETQYF,TGTGCCAGCAGGACTTTACAGGGGGCGCATGAGACCCAGTACTTC,-,TRBV2,TRBJ2-5,TRBD1
CASSLNLAAEQYF,TGTGCCAGCAGTTTAAACCTAGCTGCTGAGCAGTACTTC,-,TRBV27,TRBJ2-7,-
CASSLGVVETQYF,TGTGCCAGCAGCTTAGGTGTAGTTGAGACCCAGTACTTC,-,TRBV7-2,TRBJ2-5,-
CASSQQTGLAGYEQYF,TGTGCCAGCAGCCAACAAACGGGACTAGCGGGCTACGAGCAGTACTTC,-,TRBV14,TRBJ2-7,TRBD2
CASSPFSGRAKETQYF,TGTGCCAGCAGTCCCTTTAGCGGGAGGGCCAAAGAGACCCAGTACTTC,-,TRBV7-7,TRBJ2-5,TRBD2
CASSPGTGWVVF,TGCGCCAGCAGCCCTGGGACAGGGTGGGTTGTCTTC,-,TRBV4-1,TRBJ2-1,TRBD1
CASSQTSGPGTDTQYF,TGCGCCAGCAGCCAGACTAGCGGGCCGGGCACAGATACGCAGTATTTT,once,TRBV5-1,TRBJ2-3,TRBD2